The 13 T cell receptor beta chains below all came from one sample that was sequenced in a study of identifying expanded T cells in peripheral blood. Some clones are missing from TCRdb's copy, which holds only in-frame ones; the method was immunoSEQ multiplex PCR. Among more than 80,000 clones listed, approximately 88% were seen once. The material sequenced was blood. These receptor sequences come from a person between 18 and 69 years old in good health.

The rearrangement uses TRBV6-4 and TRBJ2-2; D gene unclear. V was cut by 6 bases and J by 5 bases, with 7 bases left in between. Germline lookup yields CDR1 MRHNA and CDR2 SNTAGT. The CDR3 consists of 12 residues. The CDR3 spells CASSQETGELFF. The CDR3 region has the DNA TGTGCCAGCAGCCAAGAAACCGGGGAGCTGTTTTTT.

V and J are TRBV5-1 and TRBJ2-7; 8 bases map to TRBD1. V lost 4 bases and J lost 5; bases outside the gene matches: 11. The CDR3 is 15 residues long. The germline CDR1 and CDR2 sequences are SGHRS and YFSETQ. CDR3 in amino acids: CASSLRTGLMDEQYF. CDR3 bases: TGCGCCAGCAGCCTACGGACAGGGCTGATGGACGAGCAGTACTTC.

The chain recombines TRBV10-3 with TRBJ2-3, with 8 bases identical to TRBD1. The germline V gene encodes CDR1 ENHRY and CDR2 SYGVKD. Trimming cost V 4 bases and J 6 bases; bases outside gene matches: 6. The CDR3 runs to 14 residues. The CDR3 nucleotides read TGTGCCATCAGTGTGGACAGGGTCGGGGATACGCAGTATTTT. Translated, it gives CAISVDRVGDTQYF.

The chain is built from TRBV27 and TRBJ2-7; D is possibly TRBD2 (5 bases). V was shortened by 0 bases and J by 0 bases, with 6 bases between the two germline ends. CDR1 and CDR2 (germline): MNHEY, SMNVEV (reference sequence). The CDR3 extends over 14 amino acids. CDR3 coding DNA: TGTGCCAGCAGTTTATCGAGGGACTCCTACGAGCAGTACTTC. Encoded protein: CASSLSRDSYEQYF.

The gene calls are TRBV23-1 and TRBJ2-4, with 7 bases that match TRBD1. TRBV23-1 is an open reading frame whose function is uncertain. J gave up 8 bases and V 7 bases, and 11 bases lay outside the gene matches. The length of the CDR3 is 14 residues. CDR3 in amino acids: CASKRDRVVYIQYF. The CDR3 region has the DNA TGCGCCAGCAAACGCGACAGGGTGGTGTACATTCAGTACTTC.

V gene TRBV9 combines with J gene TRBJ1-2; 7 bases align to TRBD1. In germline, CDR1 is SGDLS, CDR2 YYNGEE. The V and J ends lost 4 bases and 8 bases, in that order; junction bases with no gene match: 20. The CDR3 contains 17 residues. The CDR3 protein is CASSIAHSGTADGGYTF. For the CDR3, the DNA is TGTGCCAGCAGCATAGCCCATTCGGGGACAGCCGACGGAGGCTACACCTTC.

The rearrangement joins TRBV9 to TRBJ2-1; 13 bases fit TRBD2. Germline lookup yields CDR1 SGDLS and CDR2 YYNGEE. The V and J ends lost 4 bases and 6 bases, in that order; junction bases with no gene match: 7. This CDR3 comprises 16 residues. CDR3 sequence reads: CASSSLTSGGFNEQFF. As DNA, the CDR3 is TGTGCCAGCAGCTCCCTGACTAGCGGGGGGTTCAATGAGCAGTTCTTC.

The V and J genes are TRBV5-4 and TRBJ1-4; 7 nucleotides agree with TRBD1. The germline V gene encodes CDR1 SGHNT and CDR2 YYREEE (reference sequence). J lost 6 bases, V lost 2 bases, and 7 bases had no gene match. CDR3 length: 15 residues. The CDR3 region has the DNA TGTGCCAGCAGCTTTAGAGGGGGCTGGGATGAAAAACTGTTTTTT. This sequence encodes CASSFRGGWDEKLFF.

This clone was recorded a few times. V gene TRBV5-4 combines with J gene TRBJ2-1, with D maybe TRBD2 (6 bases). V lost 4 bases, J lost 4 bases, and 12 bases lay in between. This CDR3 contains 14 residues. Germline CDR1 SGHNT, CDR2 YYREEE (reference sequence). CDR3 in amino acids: CASSGAGLYNEQFF. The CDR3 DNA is TGTGCCAGCAGCGGCGCGGGACTTTACAATGAGCAGTTCTTC.

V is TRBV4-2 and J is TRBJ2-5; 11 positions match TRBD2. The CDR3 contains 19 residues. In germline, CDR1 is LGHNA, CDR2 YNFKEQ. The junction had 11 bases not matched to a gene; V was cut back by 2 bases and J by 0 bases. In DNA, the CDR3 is TGTGCCAGCAGCCAATTTATTCGGCTAGCGGGGGGCTACCAAGAGACCCAGTACTTC. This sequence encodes CASSQFIRLAGGYQETQYF.

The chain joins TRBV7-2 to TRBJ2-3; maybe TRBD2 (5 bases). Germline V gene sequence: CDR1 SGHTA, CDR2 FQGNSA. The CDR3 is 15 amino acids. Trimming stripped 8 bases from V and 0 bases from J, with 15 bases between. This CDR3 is CASALTGISTDTQYF. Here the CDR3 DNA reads TGTGCCAGCGCTCTAACGGGGATTAGCACAGATACGCAGTATTTT.

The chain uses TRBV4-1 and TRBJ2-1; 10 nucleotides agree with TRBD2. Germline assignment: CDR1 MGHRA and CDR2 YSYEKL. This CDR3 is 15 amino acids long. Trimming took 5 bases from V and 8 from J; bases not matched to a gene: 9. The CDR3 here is CASSNLAGVPDEQFF. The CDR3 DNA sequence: TGCGCCAGCAGCAACCTAGCGGGGGTCCCTGATGAGCAGTTCTTC.

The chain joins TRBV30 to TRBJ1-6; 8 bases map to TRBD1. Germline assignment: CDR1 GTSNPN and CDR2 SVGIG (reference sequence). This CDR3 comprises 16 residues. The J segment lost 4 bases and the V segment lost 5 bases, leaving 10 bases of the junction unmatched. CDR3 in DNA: TGTGCCTGGGGCCGGGCAGGGGGCGATTATAATTCACCCCTCCACTTT. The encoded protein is CAWGRAGGDYNSPLHF.